This passage covers 11 T cell receptor beta chains from one sample sequenced in a study of blood T cells in healthy people across ages. A second PCR of 7 to 11 cycles used a sample-barcoded 5' primer and a J-beta primer mix. Each CDR3 protein is one row after TCRdb ran MiXCR on the 5' RACE reads. Here the sample spans 920,000 or so distinct CDR3 sequences, 40% to 45% being singletons. The sample taken for sequencing was blood. The source is a woman aged 60-70 years in good health.

In its sample, this clonotype was seen many times. The V call is TRBV29-1, the J call TRBJ2-1; 10 bases agree with TRBD2. J gave up 9 bases and V 5 bases, and 10 bases lay outside the gene matches. Germline V gene lookup returns CDR1 SQVTM and CDR2 ANQGSEA. The CDR3 is 14 residues long. Written as DNA, the CDR3 is TGCAGCGTTCAGGTCCTAGCGGGAGTAAGTGAGCAGTTCTTC. It yields the protein CSVQVLAGVSEQFF.

The chain carries TRBV9 and TRBJ1-5; D is unresolved. Trimming took off 4 bases at V and 0 bases at J, with 8 bases between the two ends. Germline V gives CDR1 SGDLS, CDR2 YYNGEE. This CDR3 is 14 amino acids long. Written as DNA, the CDR3 is TGTGCCAGCAGCACTGACATTAGCAATCAGCCCCAGCATTTT. It codes for CASSTDISNQPQHF.

This clonotype appeared a few times. This chain joins TRBV20-1 and TRBJ1-2, with D uncertain. This CDR3 contains 12 residues. Germline V gene lookup returns CDR1 DFQATT and CDR2 SNEGSKA (reference sequence). CDR3 nucleotide sequence: TGCAGCCCCTACGCAGACAACTATGGCTACACCTTC. It encodes CSPYADNYGYTF.

V gene TRBV27 combines with J gene TRBJ1-1, with 7 positions matching TRBD1. Germline trimming cut 4 bases from V and 1 base from J; bases unmatched to any gene: 3. The CDR3 runs 14 residues. Germline lookup yields CDR1 MNHEY and CDR2 SMNVEV (reference sequence). The CDR3 spells CASSSYRGNTEAFF. DNA of the CDR3: TGTGCCAGCAGTTCCTACAGGGGGAACACTGAAGCTTTCTTT.

A remark on this clonotype: The junction does not match germline at one end; this may be a read error. CDR3 coding DNA: TGTGCCAGCAGTTTCTTGACAGATGATAATGAAAAACCGTTTTTT. It translates to CASSFLTDDNEKPFF. V and J are TRBV28 and TRBJ1-4; D might be TRBD1 (5 bases). This CDR3 is 15 amino acids long. Germline CDR1 and CDR2: MDHEN and SYDVKM.

The rearrangement joins TRBV29-1 to TRBJ2-7; 7 bases are a match to TRBD2. Germline V gives CDR1 SQVTM, CDR2 ANQGSEA. This CDR3 contains 13 residues. V trimming: 0 bases; J trimming: 3 bases; junction bases outside the gene matches: 2. The CDR3: CSVEDGTNYEQYF. CDR3 DNA sequence: TGCAGCGTTGAAGATGGGACTAACTACGAGCAGTACTTC.

The chain joins TRBV3-1 to TRBJ2-3; 14 bases are a match to TRBD2. Germline V gene sequence: CDR1 LGHDT, CDR2 YNNKEL (reference sequence). This CDR3 contains 19 residues. After removal of 0 bases from V and 4 bases from J, the junction contained 9 bases not matched to a gene. The CDR3 nucleotides read TGTGCCAGCAGCCAAGATAAGGGACTAGCGGGAGAAAAAGCAGATACGCAGTATTTT. Protein: CASSQDKGLAGEKADTQYF.

The chain recombines TRBV7-9 with TRBJ2-4; possibly TRBD1 for D (6 bases). Judging by the DNA end, TRBJ2-7 fits better; the J call may be wrong. The CDR3 has 14 amino acids. Looked up from germline, CDR1 is SEHNR and CDR2 is FQNEAQ (reference sequence). The CDR3 DNA reads as TGTGCCAGCAGAAAAGCAGGGGCCCTCGACGAGCAGTACTTC. Protein sequence: CASRKAGALDEQYF.

The gene calls are TRBV2 and TRBJ2-1; 9 bases align to TRBD2. V lost 3 bases, J lost 7 bases, and 1 base stayed unmatched. The CDR3 sequence is 13 residues long. Germline V gene lookup returns CDR1 SNHLY and CDR2 FYNNEI. The CDR3 DNA sequence: TGTGCCAGCAGTGAGCGGGAGGGTAATGAGCAGTTCTTC. It is translated as CASSEREGNEQFF.

This clonotype was observed a handful of times. This chain links TRBV29-1 with TRBJ2-5; D remains unclear. Trimming removed 7 bases at V and 7 bases at J, with 16 bases between. This CDR3 contains 12 residues. Germline CDR1 reads SQVTM; CDR2 reads ANQGSEA. CDR3 in amino acids: CSASSGRGTQYF. The CDR3 nucleotides are TGCAGCGCAAGTTCCGGGCGAGGGACCCAGTACTTC.

The V and J genes are TRBV12-3 or TRBV12-4 and TRBJ1-2, with TRBD1 matching 7 bases. The CDR3 length is 13 residues. V dropped 6 bases and J dropped 4; count of bases not matched to a gene: 5. This CDR3 is CASSDRVAYGYTF. DNA for the CDR3: TGTGCCAGCAGCGACAGGGTCGCCTATGGCTACACCTTC.